This T cell receptor beta chain was recorded in a study of CD8 T cells in ankylosing spondylitis. Study results and caveats: In ankylosing spondylitis blood, a motif of several highly homologous TCR beta variants appeared characteristic. From matched ankylosing spondylitis synovial fluid, disease-linked clones were reportedly recovered at significantly enriched levels.

Concerning this clonotype: The antigen remains unidentified.

V lost 5 bases and J 0 bases, leaving 13 bases between the germline ends. The CDR3 spans 15 residues. Germline CDR1 is MGHDK and CDR2 is SYGVNS. Using quantitative 5'-RACE with molecular barcodes, the authors made TCR beta libraries. TCRdb recomputed calls from the 5' RACE reads with MiXCR, one row per CDR3 protein. The sample has about 250,000 distinct CDR3 sequences, roughly a tenth seen once. The gene calls are TRBV25-1 and TRBJ1-2; D might be TRBD1 (5 bases). The sequence was collected from a male donor with ankylosing spondylitis or in good health (not recorded which). Sequenced material: blood, either unsorted or a sorted T cell fraction (not recorded which). In DNA, the CDR3 is TGTGCCAGCAGTAACAACCAGGGTGCTAACTATGGCTACACCTTC. Encoded protein: CASSNNQGANYGYTF.